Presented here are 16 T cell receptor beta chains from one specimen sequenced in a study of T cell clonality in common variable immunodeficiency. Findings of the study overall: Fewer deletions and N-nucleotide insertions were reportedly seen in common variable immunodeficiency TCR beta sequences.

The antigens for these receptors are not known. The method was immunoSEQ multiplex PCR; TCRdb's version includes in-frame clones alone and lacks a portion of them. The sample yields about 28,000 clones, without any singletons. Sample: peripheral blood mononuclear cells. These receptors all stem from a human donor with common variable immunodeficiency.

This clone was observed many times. The part of the CDR3 DNA that was read is TGTGCCAGCAGCTTAGCGGGGCAGGGAGGTCACGAG. It translates to CASSLAGQGGHE. The CDR3 as a whole reads CASSLAGQGGHEQYF. The V call is TRBV7-9, the J call TRBJ2-7; D may be TRBD2 (6 bases). The read terminates 3 residues ahead of where the CDR3 ends, so the germline J gene completes it. V shed 0 bases and J shed 5 bases, with 14 bases lying between them. Germline CDR1 is SEHNR and CDR2 is FQNEAQ (reference sequence). The CDR3 consists of 15 residues.

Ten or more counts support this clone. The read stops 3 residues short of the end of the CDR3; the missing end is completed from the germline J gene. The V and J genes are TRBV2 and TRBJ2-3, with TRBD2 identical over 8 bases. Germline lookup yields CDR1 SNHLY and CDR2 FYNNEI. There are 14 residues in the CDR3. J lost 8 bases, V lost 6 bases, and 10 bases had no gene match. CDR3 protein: CASSARGAMATQYF. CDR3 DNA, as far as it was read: TGTGCCAGCAGCGCGCGGGGGGCCATGGCTACG.

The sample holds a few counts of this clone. CDR3 DNA (partial): TGTGCCAGTAGTCCAAGACTAGCGGGGGGCTTCCAAGAGACC. This sequence encodes CASSPRLAGGFQET. The whole CDR3 region reads CASSPRLAGGFQETQYF. V gene TRBV19 combines with J gene TRBJ2-5, with 13 bases fitting TRBD2. Read data end 3 residues before the CDR3 end; the end is taken from the germline J gene. J lost 1 base, V lost 5 bases, and 7 bases had no gene match. Germline CDR1 and CDR2: LNHDA and SQIVND (reference sequence). This CDR3 has 17 amino acids.

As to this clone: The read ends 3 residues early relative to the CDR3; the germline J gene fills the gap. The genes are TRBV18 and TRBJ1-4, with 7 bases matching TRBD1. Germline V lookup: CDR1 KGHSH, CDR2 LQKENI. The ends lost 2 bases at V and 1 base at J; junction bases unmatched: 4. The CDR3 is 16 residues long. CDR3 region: CASSPVGQRTNEKLFF. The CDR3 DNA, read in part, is TGTGCCAGCTCACCAGTGGGACAGCGAACTAATGAAAAA.

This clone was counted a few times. The CDR3 loop reads CASSYSILGAGETQYF. CDR3 bases read: TGTGCCAGCAGTTACTCGATCCTTGGGGCAGGGGAGACC. The J gene is TRBJ2-5, the V gene TRBV6-2 or TRBV6-3, with D possibly matching TRBD1 (5 bases). The read is 3 residues too short to cover the CDR3 end, so that end is filled in from the germline J gene. Germline CDR1 MNHEY, CDR2 SVGEGT. CDR3 length: 16 residues. The V and J ends lost 0 bases and 5 bases respectively, with 16 bases between them.

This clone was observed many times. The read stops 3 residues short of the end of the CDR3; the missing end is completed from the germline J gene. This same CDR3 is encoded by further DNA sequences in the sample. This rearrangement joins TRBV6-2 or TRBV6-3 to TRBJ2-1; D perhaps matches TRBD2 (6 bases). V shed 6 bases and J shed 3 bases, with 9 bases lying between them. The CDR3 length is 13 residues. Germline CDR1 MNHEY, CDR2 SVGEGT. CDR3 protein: CASSRLDYNEQFF. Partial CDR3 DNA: TGTGCCAGCAGCCGACTAGACTACAATGAG.

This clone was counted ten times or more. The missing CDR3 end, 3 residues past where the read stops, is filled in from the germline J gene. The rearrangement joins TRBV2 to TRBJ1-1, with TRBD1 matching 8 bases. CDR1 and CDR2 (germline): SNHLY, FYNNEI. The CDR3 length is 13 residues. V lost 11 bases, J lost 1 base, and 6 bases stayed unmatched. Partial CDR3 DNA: TGTGCCGGGACAGGAGAGAAGAACACTGAA. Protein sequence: CAGTGEKNTE. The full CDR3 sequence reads CAGTGEKNTEAFF.

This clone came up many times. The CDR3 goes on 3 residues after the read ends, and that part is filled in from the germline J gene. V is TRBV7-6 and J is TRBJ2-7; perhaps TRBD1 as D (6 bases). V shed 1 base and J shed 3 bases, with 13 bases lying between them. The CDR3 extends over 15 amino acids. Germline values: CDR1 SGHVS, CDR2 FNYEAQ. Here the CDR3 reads CASSLEDRPYYEQYF. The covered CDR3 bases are TGTGCCAGCAGCTTAGAGGACAGACCGTACTACGAG. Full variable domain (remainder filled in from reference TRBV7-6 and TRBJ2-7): GAGVSQSPRYKVTKRGQDVALRCDPISGHVSLYWYRQALGQGPEFLTYFNYEAQQDKSGLPNDRFSAERPEGSISTLTIQRTEQRDSAMYRCASSLEDRPYYEQYFGPGTRLTVT.

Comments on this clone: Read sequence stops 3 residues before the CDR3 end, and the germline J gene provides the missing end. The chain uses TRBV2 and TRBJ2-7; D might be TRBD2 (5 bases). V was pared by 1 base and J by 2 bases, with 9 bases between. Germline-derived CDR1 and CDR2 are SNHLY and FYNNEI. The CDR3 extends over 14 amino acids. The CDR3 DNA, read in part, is TGTGCCAGCAGTGAAGGCGGAGGCGCCTACGAG. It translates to CASSEGGGAYE. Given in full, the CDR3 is CASSEGGGAYEQYF.

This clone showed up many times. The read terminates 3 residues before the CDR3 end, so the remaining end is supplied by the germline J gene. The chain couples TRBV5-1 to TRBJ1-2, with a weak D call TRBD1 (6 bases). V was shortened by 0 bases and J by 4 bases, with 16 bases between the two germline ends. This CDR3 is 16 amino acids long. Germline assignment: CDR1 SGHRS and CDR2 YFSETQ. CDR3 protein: CASSLGDILGFYGYTF. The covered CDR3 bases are TGCGCCAGCAGCTTGGGGGACATCCTTGGTTTCTATGGC.

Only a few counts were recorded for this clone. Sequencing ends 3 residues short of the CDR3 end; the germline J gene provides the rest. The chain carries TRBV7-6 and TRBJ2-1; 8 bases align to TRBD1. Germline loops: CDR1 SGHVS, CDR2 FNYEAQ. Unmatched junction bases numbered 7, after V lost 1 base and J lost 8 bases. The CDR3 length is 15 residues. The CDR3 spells CASSLESAGGHEQFF. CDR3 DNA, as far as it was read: TGTGCCAGCAGCTTAGAGTCGGCAGGGGGCCATGAG.

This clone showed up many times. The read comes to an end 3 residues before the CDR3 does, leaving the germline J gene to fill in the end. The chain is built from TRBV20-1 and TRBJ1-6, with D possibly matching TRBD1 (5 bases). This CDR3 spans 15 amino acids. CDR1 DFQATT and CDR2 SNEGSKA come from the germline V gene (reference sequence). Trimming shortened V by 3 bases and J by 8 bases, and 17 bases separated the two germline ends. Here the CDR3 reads CSAREPGRGDSPLHF. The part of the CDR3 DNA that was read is TGCAGTGCTAGGGAACCGGGACGGGGGGATTCACCC.

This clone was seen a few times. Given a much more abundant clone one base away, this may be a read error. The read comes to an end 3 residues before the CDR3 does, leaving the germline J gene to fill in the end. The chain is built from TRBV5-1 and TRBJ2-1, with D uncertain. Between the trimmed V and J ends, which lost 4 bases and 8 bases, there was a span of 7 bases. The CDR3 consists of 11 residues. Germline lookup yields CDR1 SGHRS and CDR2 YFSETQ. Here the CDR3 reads CASSVSDEQFF. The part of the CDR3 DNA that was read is TGCGCCAGCAGCGTCTCCGATGAG. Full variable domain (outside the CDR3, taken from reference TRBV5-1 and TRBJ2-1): KAGVTQTPRYLIKTRGQQVTLSCSPISGHRSVSWYQQTPGQGLQFLFEYFSETQRNKGNFPGRFSGRQFSNSRSEMNVSTLELGDSALYLCASSVSDEQFFGPGTRLTVL.

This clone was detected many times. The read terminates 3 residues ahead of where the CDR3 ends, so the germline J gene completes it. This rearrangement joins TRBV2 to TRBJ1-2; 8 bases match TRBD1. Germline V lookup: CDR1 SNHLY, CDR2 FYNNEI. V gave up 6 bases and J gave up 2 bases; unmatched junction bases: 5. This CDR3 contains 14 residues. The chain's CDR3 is CASREQGVNYGYTF. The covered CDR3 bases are TGTGCCAGCAGGGAACAGGGGGTGAACTATGGC. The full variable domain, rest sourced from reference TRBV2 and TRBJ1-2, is EPEVTQTPSHQVTQMGQEVILRCVPISNHLYFYWYRQILGQKVEFLVSFYNNEISEKSEIFDDQFSVERPDGSNFTLKIRSTKLEDSAMYFCASREQGVNYGYTFGSGTRLTVV.

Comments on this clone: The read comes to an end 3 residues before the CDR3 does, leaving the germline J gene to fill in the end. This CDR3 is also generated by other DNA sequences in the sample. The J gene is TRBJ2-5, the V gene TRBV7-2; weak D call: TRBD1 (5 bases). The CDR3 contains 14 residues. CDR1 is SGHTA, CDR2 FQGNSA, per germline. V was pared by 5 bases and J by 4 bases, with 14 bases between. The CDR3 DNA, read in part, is TGTGCCAGCAGCCCCTCCAGGGCTAGAGAGACC. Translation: CASSPSRARET. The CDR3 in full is CASSPSRARETQYF.

CDR3 loop: CASSPLADSYEQYF. The sequenced CDR3 bases are TGCGCCAGCAGCCCACTAGCAGACTCCTACGAG. The chain has TRBV5-1 and TRBJ2-7; possibly TRBD2 for D (6 bases). The CDR3 extends 3 residues past the end of the read, so its final part is completed from the germline J gene. Germline CDR1 and CDR2: SGHRS and YFSETQ. The V and J ends lost 4 bases and 0 bases respectively, with 11 bases between them. The CDR3 totals 14 residues.